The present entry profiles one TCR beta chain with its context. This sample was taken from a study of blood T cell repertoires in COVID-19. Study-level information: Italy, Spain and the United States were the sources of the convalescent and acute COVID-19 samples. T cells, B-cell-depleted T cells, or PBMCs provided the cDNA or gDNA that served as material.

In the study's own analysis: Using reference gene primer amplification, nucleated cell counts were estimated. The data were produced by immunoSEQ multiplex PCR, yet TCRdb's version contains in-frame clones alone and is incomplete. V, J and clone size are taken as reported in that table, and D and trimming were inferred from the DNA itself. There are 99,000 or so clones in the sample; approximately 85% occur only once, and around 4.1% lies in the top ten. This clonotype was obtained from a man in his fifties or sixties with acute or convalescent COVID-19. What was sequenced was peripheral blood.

The CDR3 protein is CASSYDGVGNQPQHF. DNA for the CDR3: TGTGCCAGCAGTTACGACGGGGTGGGCAATCAGCCCCAGCATTTT. The chain couples TRBV6-5 to TRBJ1-5; D is uncertain. The CDR3 covers 15 residues. The ends were cut back, 2 bases at V and 2 bases at J, with 10 bases in the middle. The germline gives CDR1 MNHEY, CDR2 SVGAGI.